The sequence of this T cell receptor (beta chain) was determined in a study of shared clonotypes between healthy human individuals. Clones were sequenced by immunoSEQ multiplex PCR, and TCRdb holds only the in-frame ones, with some missing. Of around 1 million clones in the sample, more than 75% were seen once. Trimming took 4 bases from V and 0 from J, leaving 10 bases between them. The CDR3 is made up of 14 amino acids. Germline V gives CDR1 SGHNT, CDR2 YYREEE (reference sequence). This clone appeared once. The TCR was taken from a man between 18 and 29 years old in good health. The J gene is TRBJ2-5, the V gene TRBV5-4, with D maybe TRBD1 (6 bases). The specimen was memory CD4+ T cells sorted from blood. Subset reported: CD45RA-negative fraction. This CDR3 is CASSRTENQETQYF. DNA for the CDR3: TGTGCCAGCAGCCGGACAGAGAACCAAGAGACCCAGTACTTC.